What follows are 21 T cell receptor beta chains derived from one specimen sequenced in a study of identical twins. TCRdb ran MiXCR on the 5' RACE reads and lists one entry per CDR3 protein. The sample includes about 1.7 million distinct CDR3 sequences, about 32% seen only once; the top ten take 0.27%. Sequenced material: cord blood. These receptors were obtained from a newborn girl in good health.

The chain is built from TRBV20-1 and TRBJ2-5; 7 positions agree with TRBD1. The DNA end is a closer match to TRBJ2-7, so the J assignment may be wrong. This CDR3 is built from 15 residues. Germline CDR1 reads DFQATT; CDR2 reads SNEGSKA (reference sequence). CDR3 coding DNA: TGCAGTGCTAGCGACAGGGCCGCTAGTTACTACGAGCAGTACTTC. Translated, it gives CSASDRAASYYEQYF.

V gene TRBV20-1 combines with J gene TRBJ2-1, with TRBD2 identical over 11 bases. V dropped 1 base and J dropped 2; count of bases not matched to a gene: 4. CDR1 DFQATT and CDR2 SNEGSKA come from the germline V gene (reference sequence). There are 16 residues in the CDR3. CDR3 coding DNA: TGCAGTGCTAGAGTTCCGGGACTAGCGGCCTACAATGAGCAGTTCTTC. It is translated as CSARVPGLAAYNEQFF.

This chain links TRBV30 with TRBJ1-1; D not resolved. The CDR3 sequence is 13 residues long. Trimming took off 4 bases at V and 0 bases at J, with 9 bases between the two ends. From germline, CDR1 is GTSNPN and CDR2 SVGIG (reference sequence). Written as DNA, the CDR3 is TGTGCCTGGAAGGCAGGTATGAACACTGAAGCTTTCTTT. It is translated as CAWKAGMNTEAFF.

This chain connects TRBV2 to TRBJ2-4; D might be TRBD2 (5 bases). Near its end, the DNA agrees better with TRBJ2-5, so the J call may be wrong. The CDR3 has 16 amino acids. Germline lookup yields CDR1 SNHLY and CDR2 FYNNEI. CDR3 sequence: CASSEFRRAPQETQYF. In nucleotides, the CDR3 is TGTGCCAGCAGTGAATTTCGGCGGGCCCCGCAAGAGACCCAGTACTTC.

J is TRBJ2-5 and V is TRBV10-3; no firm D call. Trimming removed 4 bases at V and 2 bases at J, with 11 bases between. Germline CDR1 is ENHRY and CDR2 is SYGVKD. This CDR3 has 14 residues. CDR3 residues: CAISARIDQETQYF. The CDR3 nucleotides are TGTGCCATCAGTGCGCGAATAGATCAAGAGACCCAGTACTTC.

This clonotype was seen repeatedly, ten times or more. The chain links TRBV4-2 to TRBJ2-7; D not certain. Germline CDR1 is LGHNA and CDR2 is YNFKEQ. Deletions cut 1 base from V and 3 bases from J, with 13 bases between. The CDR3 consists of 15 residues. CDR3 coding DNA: TGTGCCAGCAGCCAAGGTGAAAGGGTGAACTACGAGCAGTACTTC. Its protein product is CASSQGERVNYEQYF.

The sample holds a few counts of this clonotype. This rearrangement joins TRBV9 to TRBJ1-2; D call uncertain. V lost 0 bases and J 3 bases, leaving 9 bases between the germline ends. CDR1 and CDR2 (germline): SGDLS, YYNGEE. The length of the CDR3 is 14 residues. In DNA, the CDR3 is TGTGCCAGCAGCGTAGCTGCCTTTGACTATGGCTACACCTTC. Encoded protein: CASSVAAFDYGYTF. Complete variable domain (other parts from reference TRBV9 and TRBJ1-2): DSGVTQTPKHLITATGQRVTLRCSPRSGDLSVYWYQQSLDQGLQFLIQYYNGEERAKGNILERFSAQQFPDLHSELNLSSLELGDSALYFCASSVAAFDYGYTFGSGTRLTVV.

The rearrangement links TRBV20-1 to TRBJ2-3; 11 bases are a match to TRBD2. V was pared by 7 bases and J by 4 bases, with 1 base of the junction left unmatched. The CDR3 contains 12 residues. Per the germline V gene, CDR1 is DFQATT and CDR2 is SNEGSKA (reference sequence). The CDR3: CSGLAGPDTQYF. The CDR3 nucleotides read TGCAGTGGACTAGCGGGACCAGATACGCAGTATTTT.

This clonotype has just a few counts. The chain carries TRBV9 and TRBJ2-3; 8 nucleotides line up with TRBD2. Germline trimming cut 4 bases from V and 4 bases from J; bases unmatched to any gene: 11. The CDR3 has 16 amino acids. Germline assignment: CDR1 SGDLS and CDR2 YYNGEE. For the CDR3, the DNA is TGTGCCAGCAGCCCCCGGAGGGCGGGAGGATCAGATACGCAGTATTTT. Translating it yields CASSPRRAGGSDTQYF.

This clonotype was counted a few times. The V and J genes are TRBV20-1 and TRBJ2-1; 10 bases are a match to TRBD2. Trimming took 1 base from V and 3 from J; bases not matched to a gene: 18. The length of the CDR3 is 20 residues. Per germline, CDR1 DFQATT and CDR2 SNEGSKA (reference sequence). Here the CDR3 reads CSARGASSGRSWLGYNEQFF. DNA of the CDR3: TGCAGTGCTAGAGGGGCATCTAGCGGGAGAAGTTGGTTGGGCTACAATGAGCAGTTCTTC.

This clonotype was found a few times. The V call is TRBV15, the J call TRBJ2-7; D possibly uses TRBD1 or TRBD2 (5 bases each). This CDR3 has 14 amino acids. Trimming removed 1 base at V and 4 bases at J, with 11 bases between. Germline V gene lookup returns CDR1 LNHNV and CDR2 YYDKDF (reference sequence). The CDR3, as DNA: TGTGCCACCAGCAGAGGGGGACGGCCATACGAGCAGTACTTC. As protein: CATSRGGRPYEQYF.

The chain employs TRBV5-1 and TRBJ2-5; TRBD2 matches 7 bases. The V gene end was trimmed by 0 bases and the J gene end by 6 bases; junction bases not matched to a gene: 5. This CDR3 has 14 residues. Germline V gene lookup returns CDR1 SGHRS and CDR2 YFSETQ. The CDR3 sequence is CASSLEVGGKTQYF. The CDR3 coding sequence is TGCGCCAGCAGCTTGGAGGTCGGGGGGAAGACCCAGTACTTC.

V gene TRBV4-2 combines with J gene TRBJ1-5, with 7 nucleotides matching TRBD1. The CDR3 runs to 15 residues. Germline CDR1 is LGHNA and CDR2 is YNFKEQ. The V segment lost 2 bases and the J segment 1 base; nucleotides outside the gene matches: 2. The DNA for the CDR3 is TGTGCCAGCAGCCAACAGACAGGGAGCAATCAGCCCCAGCATTTT. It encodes CASSQQTGSNQPQHF.

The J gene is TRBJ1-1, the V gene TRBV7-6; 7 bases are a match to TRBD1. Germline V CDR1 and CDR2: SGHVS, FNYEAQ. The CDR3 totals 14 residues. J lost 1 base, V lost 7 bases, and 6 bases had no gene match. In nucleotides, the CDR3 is TGTGCCAGCACCTACCGGGACAGGAACACTGAAGCTTTCTTT. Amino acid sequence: CASTYRDRNTEAFF.

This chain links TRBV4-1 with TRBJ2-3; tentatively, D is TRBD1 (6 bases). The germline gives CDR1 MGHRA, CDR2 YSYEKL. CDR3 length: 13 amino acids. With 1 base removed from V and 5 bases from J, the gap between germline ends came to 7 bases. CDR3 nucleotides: TGCGCCAGCAGCCAAGTCAGGGGAGATACGCAGTATTTT. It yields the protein CASSQVRGDTQYF.

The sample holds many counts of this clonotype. The CDR3 reads CASSLGLPEQFF. CDR3 coding DNA: TGTGCCAGCAGTTTAGGACTTCCTGAGCAGTTCTTC. The chain recombines TRBV12-3 or TRBV12-4 with TRBJ2-1; D gene ambiguous. CDR3 length: 12 amino acids. V shed 1 base and J shed 9 bases, with 7 bases lying between them.

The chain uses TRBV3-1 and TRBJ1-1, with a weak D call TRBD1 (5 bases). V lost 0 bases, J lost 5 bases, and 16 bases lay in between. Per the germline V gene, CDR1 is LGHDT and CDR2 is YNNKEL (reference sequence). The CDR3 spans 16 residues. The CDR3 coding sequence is TGTGCCAGCAGCCAAGATAGGGCGGGGGGGGAGACTGAAGCTTTCTTT. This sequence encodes CASSQDRAGGETEAFF.

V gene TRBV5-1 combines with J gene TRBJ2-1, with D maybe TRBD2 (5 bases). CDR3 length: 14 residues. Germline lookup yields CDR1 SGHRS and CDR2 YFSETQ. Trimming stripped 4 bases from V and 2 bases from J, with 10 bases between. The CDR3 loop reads CASSPQRTYNEQFF. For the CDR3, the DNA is TGCGCCAGCAGCCCCCAGCGGACCTACAATGAGCAGTTCTTC.

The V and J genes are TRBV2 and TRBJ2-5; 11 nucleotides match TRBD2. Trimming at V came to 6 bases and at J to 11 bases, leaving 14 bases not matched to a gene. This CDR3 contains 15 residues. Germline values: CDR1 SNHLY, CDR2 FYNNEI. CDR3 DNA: TGTGCCAGCAGGCTAGCGGGAGGTTATGGGGATGAGCAGTACTTC. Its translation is CASRLAGGYGDEQYF.

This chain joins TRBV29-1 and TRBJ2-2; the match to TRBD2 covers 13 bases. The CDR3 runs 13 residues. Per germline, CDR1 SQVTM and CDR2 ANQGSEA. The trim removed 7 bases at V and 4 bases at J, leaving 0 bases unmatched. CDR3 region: CSGLAGGTGELFF. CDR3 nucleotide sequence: TGCAGCGGACTAGCGGGGGGCACCGGGGAGCTGTTTTTT.

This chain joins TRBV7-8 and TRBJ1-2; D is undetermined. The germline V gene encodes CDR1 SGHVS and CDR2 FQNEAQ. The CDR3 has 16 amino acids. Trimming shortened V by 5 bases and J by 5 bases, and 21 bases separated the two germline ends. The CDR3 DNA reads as TGTGCCAGCAGCCATTGGAAGGCCAGGACGGTATATGGCTACACCTTC. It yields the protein CASSHWKARTVYGYTF.